Each of the 27 T cell receptor beta chains below was sequenced from the same sample in a study of CD8 T cells in Susac syndrome. An amount of RNA that ranged from roughly 0.5 to 1 ug was reverse transcribed with random hexamers. TCRdb called the immunoSEQ multiplex PCR reads again in MiXCR, with one record for every CDR3 protein. The sample has almost 450,000 distinct CDR3 sequences, around 83% seen once. The material sequenced was CD8+ T cells from PBMCs. These receptor sequences come from a human donor with multiple sclerosis.

The gene calls are TRBV27 and TRBJ2-5, with D possibly being TRBD1 or TRBD2 (5 bases each). Trimming shortened V by 6 bases and J by 8 bases, and 16 bases separated the two germline ends. CDR3 size: 13 residues. CDR1 and CDR2 from the germline V gene are MNHEY and SMNVEV (reference sequence). CDR3 nucleotide sequence: TGTGCCAGCAGCCCGACCGGGGCCAACACCCAGTACTTC. Amino acids: CASSPTGANTQYF.

This rearrangement joins TRBV6-1 to TRBJ2-1; D may correspond to TRBD1 or TRBD2 (5 bases each). Germline V lookup: CDR1 MNHNS, CDR2 SASEGT. This CDR3 has 14 amino acids. Trimming stripped 2 bases from V and 5 bases from J, with 10 bases between. CDR3 coding DNA: TGTGCCAGCAGTGAAATGGGGACCAACAATGAGCAGTTCTTC. Amino acid sequence: CASSEMGTNNEQFF.

This chain links TRBV9 with TRBJ1-4, with TRBD1 as a possible D gene (6 bases). This CDR3 has 13 amino acids. V was clipped by 6 bases and J by 7 bases, with 13 bases between them. The germline V gene has CDR1 SGDLS and CDR2 YYNGEE. In nucleotides, the CDR3 is TGTGCCAGCAATGGGGGGCTCGGTGAAAAACTGTTTTTT. Protein product: CASNGGLGEKLFF.

CDR3 sequence reads: CASSADGGIQYF. Here the CDR3 DNA reads TGTGCCAGTAGTGCAGACGGTGGGATTCAGTACTTC. The genes are TRBV19 and TRBJ2-4, with D unclear. Germline lookup yields CDR1 LNHDA and CDR2 SQIVND (reference sequence). The CDR3 contains 12 residues. Trimming took off 5 bases at V and 10 bases at J, with 12 bases between the two ends.

J is TRBJ2-7 and V is TRBV10-2, with 12 bases matching TRBD2. There are 14 residues in the CDR3. V lost 4 bases to trimming and J lost 5 bases; unmatched junction nucleotides: 3. Germline CDR1 WSHSY, CDR2 SAAADI. CDR3: CASSGLAGVHEQYF. CDR3 DNA sequence: TGCGCCAGCAGTGGACTAGCGGGAGTCCACGAGCAGTACTTC.

The V call is TRBV27, the J call TRBJ2-6; D call uncertain. V shed 4 bases and J shed 1 base, with 5 bases lying between them. CDR3 length: 14 residues. Germline CDR1 is MNHEY and CDR2 is SMNVEV (reference sequence). CDR3 in DNA: TGTGCCAGCAGTTGGGGTTCTGGGGCCAACGTCCTGACTTTC. This gives the protein CASSWGSGANVLTF.

The CDR3 loop reads CASSLERLAGTYNEQFF. CDR3 bases: TGTGCCAGCAGCTTAGAGCGACTAGCGGGGACCTACAATGAGCAGTTCTTC. The J gene is TRBJ2-1, the V gene TRBV7-2, with TRBD2 matching over 11 bases. The germline gives CDR1 SGHTA, CDR2 FQGNSA. With 1 base clipped from V and 2 bases from J, the junction kept 4 bases outside the gene matches. CDR3 size: 17 residues.

The rearrangement joins TRBV7-6 to TRBJ1-2, with D possibly being TRBD1 (5 bases). This CDR3 is 15 amino acids long. V was trimmed by 5 bases and J by 2 bases, leaving 15 bases between them. Germline assignment: CDR1 SGHVS and CDR2 FNYEAQ. The CDR3 spells CASSRGVDTNYGYTF. CDR3 coding DNA: TGTGCCAGCAGCCGGGGGGTGGATACCAACTATGGCTACACCTTC. The variable domain in full, completed from reference TRBV7-6 and TRBJ1-2, reads GAGVSQSPRYKVTKRGQDVALRCDPISGHVSLYWYRQALGQGPEFLTYFNYEAQQDKSGLPNDRFSAERPEGSISTLTIQRTEQRDSAMYRCASSRGVDTNYGYTFGSGTRLTVV.

Only one count was recorded for this clonotype. The chain recombines TRBV9 with TRBJ2-3; a weak D match, TRBD1 (6 bases). V gave up 1 base and J gave up 0 bases, with 9 bases separating them. Germline CDR1 and CDR2: SGDLS and YYNGEE. CDR3 length equals 15 residues. DNA of the CDR3: TGTGCCAGCAGCGTATGGGGGCAGAGCACAGATACGCAGTATTTT. Translated: CASSVWGQSTDTQYF.

CDR3 loop: CASSPTSGRANEQFF. The CDR3 DNA is TGTGCCAGCAGCCCGACTAGCGGGAGAGCAAATGAGCAGTTCTTC. V is TRBV27 and J is TRBJ2-1; 12 nucleotides match TRBD2. Germline CDR1 MNHEY, CDR2 SMNVEV (reference sequence). After removal of 6 bases from V and 7 bases from J, the junction contained 7 bases not matched to a gene. The CDR3 covers 15 residues.

This clonotype was observed once. The rearrangement joins TRBV5-6 to TRBJ2-1; D unresolved. The V gene's germline CDR1 is SGHDT and CDR2 YYEEEE. This CDR3 is 13 amino acids long. V was cut by 0 bases and J by 11 bases, with 12 bases left in between. The CDR3 DNA is TGTGCCAGCAGCTTGGAGCCCCAGGCCCAGCAGTTCTTC. Residues: CASSLEPQAQQFF. Full variable domain (rest looked up from reference TRBV5-6 and TRBJ2-1): DAGVTQSPTHLIKTRGQQVTLRCSPKSGHDTVSWYQQALGQGPQFIFQYYEEEERQRGNFPDRFSGHQFPNYSSELNVNALLLGDSALYLCASSLEPQAQQFFGPGTRLTVL.

The chain combines TRBV7-9 with TRBJ1-6; 10 bases agree with TRBD1. J lost 9 bases, V lost 5 bases, and 10 bases had no gene match. The V gene's germline CDR1 is SEHNR and CDR2 FQNEAQ (reference sequence). The CDR3 length is 16 residues. The CDR3 nucleotides read TGTGCCAGCAGCCCCCTTGGGACAGGGGAGGCTTCACCCCTCCACTTT. This sequence encodes CASSPLGTGEASPLHF.

The chain joins TRBV10-3 to TRBJ2-7, with 9 bases aligning to TRBD1. In germline, CDR1 is ENHRY, CDR2 SYGVKD. This CDR3 has 15 residues. V trimming: 4 bases; J trimming: 2 bases; junction bases outside the gene matches: 6. The CDR3 spells CAISVRDRATYEQYF. CDR3 nucleotides: TGTGCCATCAGTGTTAGGGACAGGGCCACCTACGAGCAGTACTTC.

V gene TRBV30 combines with J gene TRBJ1-2; D is uncertain. In germline, CDR1 is GTSNPN, CDR2 SVGIG (reference sequence). The CDR3 length is 12 residues. V lost 4 bases and J 3 bases, leaving 9 bases between the germline ends. The CDR3 spells CAWTGIDYGYTF. The CDR3 DNA follows: TGTGCCTGGACGGGGATCGACTATGGCTACACCTTC.

The V call is TRBV2, the J call TRBJ2-1; the D gene is possibly TRBD2 (6 bases). The CDR3 spans 16 residues. Germline V gene lookup returns CDR1 SNHLY and CDR2 FYNNEI. V lost 1 base and J 4 bases, leaving 14 bases between the germline ends. CDR3 DNA: TGTGCCAGCAGTGAAGATCTAGCGCCGTTATACAATGAGCAGTTCTTC. Translation: CASSEDLAPLYNEQFF.

The chain employs TRBV28 and TRBJ2-1, with D tentatively TRBD2 (6 bases). V was trimmed by 5 bases and J by 0 bases, leaving 17 bases between them. The CDR3 consists of 17 residues. CDR1 and CDR2 (germline): MDHEN, SYDVKM. CDR3 loop: CASSQVIRTNSYNEQFF. CDR3 DNA sequence: TGTGCCAGCAGTCAAGTAATACGGACTAACTCCTACAATGAGCAGTTCTTC.

The chain is built from TRBV5-1 and TRBJ1-1, with TRBD1 as a possible D gene (5 bases). The germline V and J ends were trimmed by 2 bases and 6 bases, with 11 bases remaining between them. Germline CDR1 SGHRS, CDR2 YFSETQ. The CDR3 sequence is 13 residues long. The CDR3 DNA follows: TGCGCCAGCAGCTTCAGGGCCCAGGCTGAAGCTTTCTTT. Amino acids: CASSFRAQAEAFF.

The chain carries TRBV30 and TRBJ1-6; no reliable D call. The CDR3 has 14 residues. Germline V lookup: CDR1 GTSNPN, CDR2 SVGIG (reference sequence). Between the trimmed V and J ends, which lost 3 bases and 6 bases, there was a span of 12 bases. In DNA form, the CDR3 reads TGTGCCTGGAGGGACGGATTTACTAATTCACCCCTCCACTTT. It specifies CAWRDGFTNSPLHF. The full variable domain, completed using reference TRBV30 and TRBJ1-6, is SQTIHQWPATLVQPVGSPLSLECTVEGTSNPNLYWYRQAAGRGLQLLFYSVGIGQISSEVPQNLSASRPQDRQFILSSKKLLLSDSGFYLCAWRDGFTNSPLHFGNGTRLTVT.

V and J are TRBV6-5 and TRBJ2-2; D is uncertain. The CDR3 consists of 17 residues. CDR1 MNHEY and CDR2 SVGAGI come from the germline V gene. Trimming left V 3 bases short and J 4 bases short, with 18 bases between. The CDR3 here is CASSYNSRAPITGELFF. The CDR3 DNA follows: TGTGCCAGCAGTTATAATTCCCGGGCTCCCATCACCGGGGAGCTGTTTTTT.

This chain joins TRBV11-2 and TRBJ2-2; 7 nucleotides align to TRBD2. Germline-derived CDR1 and CDR2 are SGHAT and FQNNGV. CDR3 length: 18 residues. After removal of 0 bases from V and 4 bases from J, the junction contained 11 bases not matched to a gene. The CDR3 here is CASSLEVSGRGVTGELFF. DNA for the CDR3: TGTGCCAGCAGCTTAGAAGTATCGGGGAGGGGTGTCACCGGGGAGCTGTTTTTT.

The chain employs TRBV7-3 and TRBJ2-1, with D possibly being TRBD2 (5 bases). Per the germline V gene, CDR1 is SGHTA and CDR2 is FQGTGA. Between the trimmed V and J ends, which lost 2 bases and 4 bases, there was a span of 15 bases. CDR3 size: 16 residues. The CDR3 DNA reads TGTGCCAGCAGCTTACACCCAGCGGAGATATACAATGAGCAGTTCTTC. Encoded protein: CASSLHPAEIYNEQFF. Drawing the rest from reference TRBV7-3 and TRBJ2-1, the complete variable domain is GAGVSQTPSNKVTEKGKYVELRCDPISGHTALYWYRQSLGQGPEFLIYFQGTGAADDSGLPNDRFFAVRPEGSVSTLKIQRTERGDSAVYLCASSLHPAEIYNEQFFGPGTRLTVL.

This clonotype is a singleton in its sample. The DNA for the CDR3 is TGTGCCAGCAGTTACTCCGAGACAGCTTTCTATAATTCACCCCTCCACTTT. It is translated as CASSYSETAFYNSPLHF. The V call is TRBV6-5, the J call TRBJ1-6, with TRBD1 as a possible D gene (5 bases). From germline, CDR1 is MNHEY and CDR2 SVGAGI. V dropped 0 bases and J dropped 3 bases, with 12 bases sitting between them. The CDR3 consists of 17 residues.

CDR3 sequence reads: CATSSWNTIYF. The CDR3 DNA follows: TGTGCCACCAGCAGCTGGAACACCATATATTTT. The V and J genes are TRBV15 and TRBJ1-3; D not resolved. There are 11 residues in the CDR3. Germline values: CDR1 LNHNV, CDR2 YYDKDF (reference sequence). V lost 3 bases to trimming and J lost 7 bases, with 4 bases between them. Based on the CDR3 plus reference TRBV15 and TRBJ1-3, the full variable domain is DAMVIQNPRYQVTQFGKPVTLSCSQTLNHNVMYWYQQKSSQAPKLLFHYYDKDFNNEADTPDNFQSRRPNTSFCFLDIRSPGLGDTAMYLCATSSWNTIYFGEGSWLTVV.

The chain links TRBV19 to TRBJ1-1; perhaps TRBD1 as D (6 bases). From germline, CDR1 is LNHDA and CDR2 SQIVND (reference sequence). The V end was cut by 3 bases, the J end by 1 base, with 9 bases between. The CDR3 length is 14 residues. CDR3 amino acids: CASSILGANTEAFF. The CDR3 region has the DNA TGTGCCAGTAGTATTTTGGGGGCGAACACTGAAGCTTTCTTT.

The rearrangement links TRBV4-2 to TRBJ2-7; D gene ambiguous. CDR1 and CDR2 from the germline V gene are LGHNA and YNFKEQ. This CDR3 region has 12 residues. Trimming shortened V by 0 bases and J by 7 bases, and 7 bases separated the two germline ends. The CDR3 DNA sequence: TGTGCCAGCAGCCAAGACATCGGGGAGCAGTACTTC. Translating gives CASSQDIGEQYF.

The chain carries TRBV6-5 and TRBJ2-1; 10 bases line up with TRBD1. The CDR3 runs 15 residues. V gave up 7 bases and J gave up 5 bases; unmatched junction bases: 8. Per the germline V gene, CDR1 is MNHEY and CDR2 is SVGAGI. CDR3 bases: TGTGCCAGCACCTCCGGGACAGGGGTGCACAATGAGCAGTTCTTC. Encoded protein: CASTSGTGVHNEQFF.

The chain recombines TRBV2 with TRBJ1-2; TRBD1 agrees at 10 bases. CDR1 and CDR2 (germline): SNHLY, FYNNEI. The V gene end was trimmed by 5 bases and the J gene end by 5 bases; junction bases not matched to a gene: 11. This CDR3 is built from 16 residues. This CDR3 is CASSPPGGQGSYGYTF. The DNA of the CDR3 is TGTGCCAGCAGTCCTCCCGGGGGACAGGGGTCGTATGGCTACACCTTC. The full variable domain, its missing parts supplied by reference TRBV2 and TRBJ1-2, is EPEVTQTPSHQVTQMGQEVILRCVPISNHLYFYWYRQILGQKVEFLVSFYNNEISEKSEIFDDQFSVERPDGSNFTLKIRSTKLEDSAMYFCASSPPGGQGSYGYTFGSGTRLTVV.